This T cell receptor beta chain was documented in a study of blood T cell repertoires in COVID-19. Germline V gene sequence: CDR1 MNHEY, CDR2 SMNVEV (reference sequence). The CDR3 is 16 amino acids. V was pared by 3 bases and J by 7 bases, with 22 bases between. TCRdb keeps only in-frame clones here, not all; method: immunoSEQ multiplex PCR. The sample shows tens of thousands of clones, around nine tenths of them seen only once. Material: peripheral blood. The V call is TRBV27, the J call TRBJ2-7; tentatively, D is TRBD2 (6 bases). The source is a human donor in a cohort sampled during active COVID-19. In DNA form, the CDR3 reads TGTGCCAGCAGTTTTCGGGGGTCGGGGCCTTCGGCAGAGCAGTACTTC. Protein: CASSFRGSGPSAEQYF.